This T cell receptor beta chain is from a study of blood T cells in healthy people across ages. On this clonotype itself: At one end, the junction sequence differs from germline, possibly due to a read error.

Primed by a sample-barcoded 5' primer and a J-beta primer mix, a second PCR proceeded for about 6 to 12 cycles. Each CDR3 protein is one row after TCRdb ran MiXCR on the 5' RACE reads. This sample yields about 1.5 million distinct CDR3 sequences, of which roughly 43% are seen a single time; more than 4% belongs to the top ten. Every sample gave at least 5.5 micrograms of total RNA when it was extracted. This TCR came from a woman aged 18-35 years in good health. Source material: blood.

Here the CDR3 reads CASSQGPAGPWETQYF. CDR3 coding DNA: TGCGCCAGCAGCCAAGGTCCAGCGGGGCCGTGGGAGACCCAGTATTTC. The rearrangement joins TRBV4-1 to TRBJ2-5; 7 bases match TRBD2. Germline V gene data show CDR1 as MGHRA and CDR2 as YSYEKL. The CDR3 extends over 16 amino acids.